Listed below are T cell receptor beta chains from one sample, sequenced in a study of regulatory T cells in long-lasting Graves disease. TCRdb called the multiplex PCR reads again in MiXCR, with one record for every CDR3 protein. The sample comprises under 450,000 distinct CDR3 sequences, 15% to 20% of which are singletons, and 20% to 25% rests with the top ten. The sample was also linked to a second study, of T cells in Graves' hyperthyroidism and ophthalmopathy.

This specimen was peripheral blood mononuclear cells (PBMCs), taken at new diagnosis, from a patient treated with antithyroid drugs. Receptor source: a woman aged 18 to 35 with Graves disease. Each CDR3 is given with its conserved first and last residue. D genes are given only for firm matches. Not all rows give a size; the values are once, few, many and, for expanded clones, a class.

V gene	D gene	clone size	J gene	CDR3 DNA	CDR3 protein
TRBV11-2	-	many	TRBJ2-5	TGTGCCAGCAGCTTCTCATTGCGGCAAGAGACCCAGTACTTC	CASSFSLRQETQYF
TRBV5-1	-	many	TRBJ1-1	TGCGCCAGCAGCTTGGTTCTGGATCCGGGGTCGACTGAAGCTTTCTTT	CASSLVLDPGSTEAFF
TRBV5-1	TRBD2	many	TRBJ2-7	TGTGCCAGCAGCTTGGTCGTAGGACTAGGCTACGAGCAGTACTTC	CASSLVVGLGYEQYF
TRBV20-1	-	many	TRBJ2-1	TGCAGTGCTAGAGTCTCGACTAGCTCCTACAATGAGCAGTTCTTC	CSARVSTSSYNEQFF
TRBV7-2	-	-	TRBJ2-7	TGTGCCAGCAGCTTAGTTCCTAGCACTTACGAGCAGTACTTC	CASSLVPSTYEQYF
TRBV6-1	TRBD1	many	TRBJ1-1	TGTGCCAGCAGTCTCATTGGACAGGTGAACACTGAAGCTTTCTTT	CASSLIGQVNTEAFF
TRBV20-1	TRBD2	many	TRBJ2-3	TGCAGTTCGCTATCGGTCCAGCGGGGGGCAAATACGCAGTATTTC	CSSLSVQRGANTQYF
TRBV20-1	-	-	TRBJ2-3	TGCAGTGCTTGGGGAGTCACAGATACGCAGTATTTT	CSAWGVTDTQYF
TRBV7-3	-	few	TRBJ2-2	TGTGCCAGCAGCTTAACCACTGGGACCGGGGAGCTGTTTTTT	CASSLTTGTGELFF
TRBV5-5	-	-	TRBJ2-5	TGTGCCAGCAGCTTGGAACCGGAAGAGACCCAGTACTTC	CASSLEPEETQYF
TRBV29-1	TRBD1	-	TRBJ1-2	TGCGGGGAAGACAGGGGGCGCGGAGGCTACACCTTC	CGEDRGRGGYTF
TRBV9	-	-	TRBJ2-3	TGTGCCAGCAGCGTAGCCAAGGTGGATACGCATTATTTT	CASSVAKVDTHYF
TRBV6-2/TRBV6-3	-	-	TRBJ1-5	TGTGCCAGCAGTGAAGGTGGCAAAATCGATCAGCCCCAGCATTTT	CASSEGGKIDQPQHF
TRBV3-1	TRBD1	many	TRBJ2-5	TGTGCCAGCAGCCTGGGACAGGGGGACCAAGAGACCCAGTACTTC	CASSLGQGDQETQYF
TRBV30	TRBD2	many	TRBJ2-7	TGTGCCTGGAGTGGCGTCCGACTAGCGACCTACGAGCAGTACTTC	CAWSGVRLATYEQYF
TRBV20-1	-	many	TRBJ2-3	TGCAGTGCTAGTCTGTCTAGCAGCACAGATACGCAGTATTTT	CSASLSSSTDTQYF
TRBV20-1	TRBD2	many	TRBJ2-3	TGCAGTGCAAAGATCCCCGGGACTAGCGGGGTCGGGAGCACAGATACGCAGTATTTT	CSAKIPGTSGVGSTDTQYF
TRBV27	-	-	TRBJ1-1	TGTGCCAGCAGTTTCCGGGACGCCAACACTGAAGCTTTCTTT	CASSFRDANTEAFF